Following are 13 T cell receptor beta chains from one sample sequenced in a study of PD-1 blockade in classical Hodgkin lymphoma. Clones were read by immunoSEQ multiplex PCR, and TCRdb kept only the in-frame ones, dropping some. Among about 150,000 clones, about 78% were seen once, and the ten largest hold over 7.5%. Patients all relapsed after autologous stem cell transplantation, and there was variation in brentuximab vedotin exposure. The sequenced sample was peripheral blood mononuclear cells (PBMCs), obtained before the second cycle of nivolumab. These receptors were taken from a human donor with classical Hodgkin lymphoma.

This clone was counted once. J is TRBJ1-5 and V is TRBV5-6; D not resolved. The V end lost 2 bases, the J end lost 6 bases, and 9 bases lay between the germline ends. The length of the CDR3 is 13 residues. CDR1 is SGHDT, CDR2 YYEEEE, per germline. This CDR3 is CASSFMLGQPQHF. In DNA form, the CDR3 reads TGTGCCAGCAGCTTCATGTTGGGTCAGCCCCAGCATTTT.

This rearrangement joins TRBV19 to TRBJ1-2; possible D gene TRBD1, 6 bases. V lost 3 bases to trimming and J lost 4 bases, with 9 bases between them. Germline values: CDR1 LNHDA, CDR2 SQIVND (reference sequence). This CDR3 has 13 residues. The CDR3, as DNA: TGTGCCAGTAGTATCGGACAGAGCTATGGCTACACCTTC. Amino acid sequence: CASSIGQSYGYTF.

J is TRBJ2-7 and V is TRBV7-2; 8 bases are a match to TRBD1. The CDR3 consists of 15 residues. With 3 bases clipped from V and 0 bases from J, the junction kept 4 bases outside the gene matches. The germline V gene has CDR1 SGHTA and CDR2 FQGNSA. CDR3 protein: CASSFRDRPSYEQYF. Here the CDR3 DNA reads TGTGCCAGCAGCTTTCGGGACAGGCCCTCCTACGAGCAGTACTTC. Combining the CDR3 with reference TRBV7-2 and TRBJ2-7 gives the whole variable domain GAGVSQSPSNKVTEKGKDVELRCDPISGHTALYWYRQSLGQGLEFLIYFQGNSAPDKSGLPSDRFSAERTGGSVSTLTIQRTQQEDSAVYLCASSFRDRPSYEQYFGPGTRLTVT.

The chain couples TRBV2 to TRBJ2-7; 7 bases align to TRBD1. The V gene's germline CDR1 is SNHLY and CDR2 FYNNEI. V lost 10 bases to trimming and J lost 6 bases; unmatched junction nucleotides: 18. The CDR3 is made up of 15 amino acids. CDR3 bases: TGTGCCAACTACGGTGGGACAGACGTCCTGGCCGAGCAGTACTTC. It yields the protein CANYGGTDVLAEQYF.

V and J are TRBV23-1 and TRBJ2-1; D unresolved. TRBV23-1 is an ORF; its function is uncertain. The CDR3 loop spans 16 amino acids. The V gene lost 6 bases and the J gene lost 6 bases, with 21 bases spanning the gap. The CDR3 sequence is CASSQDPGQTANEQFF. DNA of the CDR3: TGCGCCAGCAGCCAAGATCCGGGCCAGACCGCCAATGAGCAGTTCTTC.

This clone turned up a few times. V usage is TRBV6-5 and J usage is TRBJ1-4; 8 bases are shared with TRBD1. Germline V gene data show CDR1 as MNHEY and CDR2 as SVGAGI. This CDR3 is built from 14 residues. The V and J ends lost 6 bases and 0 bases, in that order; junction bases with no gene match: 0. In DNA, the CDR3 is TGTGCCAGCAGGACAGGGGCAACTAATGAAAAACTGTTTTTT. Encoded protein: CASRTGATNEKLFF.

V is TRBV7-3 and J is TRBJ2-2, with 12 bases fitting TRBD2. Unmatched junction bases numbered 5, after V lost 8 bases and J lost 7 bases. The CDR3 covers 14 residues. Looked up from germline, CDR1 is SGHTA and CDR2 is FQGTGA. CDR3 nucleotides: TGTGCCAGCCAGGGACTAGCGGGCCACGGGGAGCTGTTTTTT. Translating gives CASQGLAGHGELFF.

This clone counts as medium-sized. The chain has TRBV4-3 and TRBJ2-5; tentative D call: TRBD2 (6 bases). The CDR3 loop spans 16 amino acids. Germline V CDR1 and CDR2: LGHNA, YSLEER. V was pared by 4 bases and J by 1 base, with 16 bases between. Here the CDR3 reads CASSPGRGWGQETQYF. DNA for the CDR3: TGCGCCAGCAGCCCGGGGCGGGGTTGGGGCCAAGAGACCCAGTACTTC.

This clone was observed a single time. V is TRBV7-8 and J is TRBJ2-7; no reliable D call. The germline V and J ends were trimmed by 4 bases and 8 bases, with 12 bases remaining between them. In germline, CDR1 is SGHVS, CDR2 FQNEAQ. The CDR3 contains 12 residues. In DNA, the CDR3 is TGTGCCAGCAGCTCCCGTATAGGCCAGCAGTACTTC. It codes for CASSSRIGQQYF.

The DNA for the CDR3 is TGTGCCATCAGAGGGGGGAAGGGACCGGCGGACGACTATGGCTACACCTTC. This sequence encodes CAIRGGKGPADDYGYTF. The rearrangement joins TRBV10-3 to TRBJ1-2; D possibly corresponds to TRBD1 (6 bases). Germline-derived CDR1 and CDR2 are ENHRY and SYGVKD. Trimming removed 6 bases at V and 3 bases at J, with 23 bases between. The CDR3 sequence is 17 residues long.

This rearrangement joins TRBV15 to TRBJ2-1; D ambiguous. The CDR3 has 13 residues. Trimming left V 0 bases short and J 9 bases short, with 9 bases between. Germline-derived CDR1 and CDR2 are LNHNV and YYDKDF (reference sequence). CDR3 amino acids: CATSRDREGEQFF. In nucleotides, the CDR3 is TGTGCCACCAGCAGAGATAGGGAAGGTGAGCAGTTCTTC.

This rearrangement joins TRBV29-1 to TRBJ2-5, with TRBD1 matching 12 bases. V shed 3 bases, J shed 4 bases, and the junction held 9 bases outside the gene matches. This CDR3 has 16 amino acids. CDR1 is SQVTM, CDR2 ANQGSEA, per germline. The CDR3 sequence: CSVDTGQGAFPETQYF. The DNA for the CDR3 is TGCAGCGTTGATACGGGACAGGGGGCTTTCCCAGAGACCCAGTACTTC.

Only a few counts were recorded for this clone. The V gene is TRBV29-1, the J gene TRBJ1-1; D gene unclear. Trimming left V 7 bases short and J 4 bases short, with 16 bases between. CDR1 is SQVTM and CDR2 is ANQGSEA in the germline V gene. The CDR3 consists of 13 residues. For the CDR3, the DNA is TGCAGCGGCTACAGAGGCAGCGGCACTGAAGCTTTCTTT. It specifies CSGYRGSGTEAFF.